This TCR beta chain is from a study of T cell clones after liver transplantation (dated by TCRdb to the late 2010s). In terms of the full investigation: ITN030ST, the source of the samples, was a randomized trial that attempted immunosuppression withdrawal within 2 years of liver transplantation. Tolerance was defined as complete immunosuppression withdrawal for at least one year with no rise in liver enzymes beyond twice the upper limit of normal. Blood samples were taken pre-transplant, pre-randomization before withdrawal, and post-randomization after full withdrawal or failed withdrawal. Of the eight recipients, a few were HCV-positive, while the remaining recipients had been transplanted for non-autoimmune, non-viral indications. No induction therapy was given to the subjects, and standard immunosuppression was administered until randomization at 12-24 months post-transplant. Of the 8 liver transplant recipients making up the studied cohort, 3 were classified as tolerant and 5 as non-tolerant. As an antigen-independent comparator for donor-reactive sequences, third party-reactive TCRbeta sequences were also identified from pre-transplant MLRs. After a pre-transplant mixed lymphocyte reaction, TCRbeta sequencing was used to pinpoint donor-reactive T cell clones, which were subsequently tracked in post-transplant blood. Findings and caveats that apply to the study as a whole: Donor-reactive sequences declined more than third party-reactive ones, suggesting partial antigen-specific deletion unrelated to withdrawal success. Low numbers of available donor cells limited the measurable donor-reactive repertoire in a couple of subjects. After accounting for repertoire turnover, donor-reactive detection was significantly reduced in 7 of 8 subjects for CD4 and 8 of 8 for CD8. In 5 of 8 subjects, circulating donor-reactive CD4 TCRbeta sequences decreased significantly after transplant, regardless of tolerance or HCV status. Since no allograft tissue specimens were available, donor-reactive T cells may have migrated into the graft instead of being deleted. Because of small, heterogeneous patient numbers and non-standardized post-transplant time points, the conclusions were only preliminary.

V is clipped by 1 base and J by 8 bases, and the sequence between their germline boundaries is 11 bases long. Sequences SEHNR (CDR1) and FQNEAQ (CDR2) are obtained from the germline V gene (reference sequence). Spanning cysteine to phenylalanine, the CDR3 consists of 13 amino acids. The CDR3 DNA has 39 bases and is translated from base 1. Unstimulated PBMCs, after thawing, were stained for CD3, CD4 and CD8 and then FACS-sorted into CD3+CD4+ and CD3+CD8+ populations. Each of the 8 studied subjects was randomized to immunosuppression withdrawal. The Qiagen DNeasy Blood and Tissue Kit was used for genomic DNA isolation. Frozen genomic DNA underwent high-throughput TCRbeta CDR3 sequencing by immunoSEQ, including PCR amplification, mapping, bias correction and internal controls. The paper's processing steps were these. Productive rearrangements were kept, and unique TCRbeta sequences were defined by CDR3 nucleotide sequence plus V and J gene. For classification of a sequence as donor-reactive, at least 5-fold expansion in CFSE-low cells relative to unstimulated pre-transplant cells and a frequency of at least 0.01% were required. Per-subject minimum frequency thresholds, based on the lowest-template unstimulated sample, ensured at least 90% detection power. Jensen-Shannon divergence between the top 1000 TCRbeta sequences after and before transplant was used to measure repertoire turnover. Two-sided Fisher's exact tests were used to test for changes in the detection of donor-reactive sequences. The clones in this table, taken by TCRdb from immuneACCESS, are in-frame only. Not every clone is retained; where verified, under half of the shortfall comes from an unresolved V gene, and the cause of the rest is unknown. That table is the source of V, J and clone size, and D and trimming were worked out from the DNA. For this sample there are about 70,000 clones; 75% to 90% appear just once. The ten largest account for 0.65% to 0.85% of the sample.

Concerning this clone itself: Its antigen is unknown. No base qualities exist here, and no much larger clone lies one base off it.

The starting material was CD4+ T cells from blood, obtained 12 months after liver transplant. The TCR originated in a human patient who received a liver transplant. In patients who had a transplant, some T cells may come from the graft donor. The rearrangement joined TRBV7-9 to TRBJ1-2; a tentative D call is TRBD1 (6 bases match). The CDR3 amino acid sequence is: CASSLEGGRGYTF. The sequenced DNA: TGTGCCAGCAGCTTAGAGGGGGGGAGAGGCTACACCTTC. The CDR3, completed at both ends by the reference TRBV7-9 and TRBJ1-2 genes, gives the full variable domain DTGVSQNPRHKITKRGQNVTFRCDPISEHNRLYWYRQTLGQGPEFLTYFQNEAQLEKSRLLSDRFSAERPKGSFSTLEIQRTEQGDSAMYLCASSLEGGRGYTFGSGTRLTVV.